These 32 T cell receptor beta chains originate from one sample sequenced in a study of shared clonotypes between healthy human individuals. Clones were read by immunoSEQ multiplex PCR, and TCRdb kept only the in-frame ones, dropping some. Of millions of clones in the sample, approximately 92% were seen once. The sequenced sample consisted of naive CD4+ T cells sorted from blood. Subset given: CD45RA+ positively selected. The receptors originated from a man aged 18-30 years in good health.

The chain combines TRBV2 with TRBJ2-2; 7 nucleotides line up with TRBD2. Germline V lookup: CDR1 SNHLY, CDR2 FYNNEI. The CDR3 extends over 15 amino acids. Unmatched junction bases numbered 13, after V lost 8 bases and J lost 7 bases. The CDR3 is CASQRRASGNGELFF. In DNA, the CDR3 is TGTGCCAGCCAAAGGCGGGCTAGCGGTAACGGGGAGCTGTTTTTT.

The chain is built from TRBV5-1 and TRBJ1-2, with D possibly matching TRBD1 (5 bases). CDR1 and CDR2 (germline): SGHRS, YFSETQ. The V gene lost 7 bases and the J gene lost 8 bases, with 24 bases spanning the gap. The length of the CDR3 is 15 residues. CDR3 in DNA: TGCGCCAGCTCCCGGGACGTCCCCTCCCTGGGAGGCTACACCTTC. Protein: CASSRDVPSLGGYTF.

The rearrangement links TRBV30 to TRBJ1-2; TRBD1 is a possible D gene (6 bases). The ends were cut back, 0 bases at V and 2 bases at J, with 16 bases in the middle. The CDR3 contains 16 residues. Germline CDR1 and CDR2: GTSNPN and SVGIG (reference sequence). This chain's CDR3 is CAWSVLWWGPNYGYTF. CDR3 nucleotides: TGTGCCTGGAGTGTTCTCTGGTGGGGGCCAAACTATGGCTACACCTTC.

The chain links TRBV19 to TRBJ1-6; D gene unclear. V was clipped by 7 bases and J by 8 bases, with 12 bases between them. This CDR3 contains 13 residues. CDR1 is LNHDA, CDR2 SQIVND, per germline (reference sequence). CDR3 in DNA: TGTGCCAGTACGCTGCAGTCGGATTCACCCCTCCACTTT. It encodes CASTLQSDSPLHF.

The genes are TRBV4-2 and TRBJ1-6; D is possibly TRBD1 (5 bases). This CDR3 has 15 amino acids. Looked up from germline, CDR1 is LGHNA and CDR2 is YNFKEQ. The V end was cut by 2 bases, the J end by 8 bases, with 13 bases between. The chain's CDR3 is CASSQPGPPHSPLHF. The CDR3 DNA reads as TGTGCCAGCAGCCAACCGGGACCACCCCATTCACCCCTCCACTTT.

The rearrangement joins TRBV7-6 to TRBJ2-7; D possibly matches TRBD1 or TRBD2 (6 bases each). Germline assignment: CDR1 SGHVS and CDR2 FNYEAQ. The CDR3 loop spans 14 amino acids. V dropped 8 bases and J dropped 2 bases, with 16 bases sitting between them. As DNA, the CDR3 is TGTGCCAGCGGACCGCCGGAGGGGGCCTACGAGCAGTACTTC. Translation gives CASGPPEGAYEQYF. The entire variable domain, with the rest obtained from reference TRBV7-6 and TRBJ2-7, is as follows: GAGVSQSPRYKVTKRGQDVALRCDPISGHVSLYWYRQALGQGPEFLTYFNYEAQQDKSGLPNDRFSAERPEGSISTLTIQRTEQRDSAMYRCASGPPEGAYEQYFGPGTRLTVT.

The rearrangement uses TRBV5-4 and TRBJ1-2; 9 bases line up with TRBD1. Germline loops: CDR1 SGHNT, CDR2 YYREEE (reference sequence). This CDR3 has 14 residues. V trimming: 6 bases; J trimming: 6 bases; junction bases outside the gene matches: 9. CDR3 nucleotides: TGTGCCAGCAACACCCCCGGGACAGGGAATGGCTACACCTTC. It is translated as CASNTPGTGNGYTF.

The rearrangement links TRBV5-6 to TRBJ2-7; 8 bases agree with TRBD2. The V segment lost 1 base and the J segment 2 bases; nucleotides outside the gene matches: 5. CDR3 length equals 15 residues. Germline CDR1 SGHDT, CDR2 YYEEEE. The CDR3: CASSLPTSDPYEQYF. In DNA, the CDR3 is TGTGCCAGCAGCTTGCCGACTAGCGACCCCTACGAGCAGTACTTC.

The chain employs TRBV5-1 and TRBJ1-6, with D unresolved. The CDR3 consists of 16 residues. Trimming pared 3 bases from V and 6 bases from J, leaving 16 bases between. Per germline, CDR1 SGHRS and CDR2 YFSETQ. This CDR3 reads CASSSTISPANSPLHF. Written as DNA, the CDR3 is TGCGCCAGCAGCTCCACTATCAGTCCTGCTAATTCACCCCTCCACTTT. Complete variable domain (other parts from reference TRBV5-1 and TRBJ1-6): KAGVTQTPRYLIKTRGQQVTLSCSPISGHRSVSWYQQTPGQGLQFLFEYFSETQRNKGNFPGRFSGRQFSNSRSEMNVSTLELGDSALYLCASSSTISPANSPLHFGNGTRLTVT.

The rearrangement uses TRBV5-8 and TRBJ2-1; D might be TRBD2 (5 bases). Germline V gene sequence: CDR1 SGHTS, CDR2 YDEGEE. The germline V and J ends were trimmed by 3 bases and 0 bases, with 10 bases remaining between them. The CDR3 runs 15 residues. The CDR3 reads CASSSSGLSYNEQFF. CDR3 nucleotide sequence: TGTGCCAGCAGCTCCAGCGGCCTCTCCTACAATGAGCAGTTCTTC.

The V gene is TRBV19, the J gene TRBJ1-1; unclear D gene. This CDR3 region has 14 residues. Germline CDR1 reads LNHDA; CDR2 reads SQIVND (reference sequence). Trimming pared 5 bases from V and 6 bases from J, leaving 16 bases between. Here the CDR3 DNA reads TGTGCCAGTAGTGAAAACATACTTTGGCCTGAAGCTTTCTTT. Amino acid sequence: CASSENILWPEAFF.

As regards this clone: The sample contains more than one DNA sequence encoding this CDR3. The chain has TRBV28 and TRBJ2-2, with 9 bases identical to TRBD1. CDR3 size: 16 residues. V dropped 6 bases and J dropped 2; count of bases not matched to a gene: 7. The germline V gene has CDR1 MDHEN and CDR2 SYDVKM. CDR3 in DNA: TGTGCCAGCAGCGAACCGGGACAGGGAAACACCGGGGAGCTGTTTTTT. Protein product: CASSEPGQGNTGELFF.

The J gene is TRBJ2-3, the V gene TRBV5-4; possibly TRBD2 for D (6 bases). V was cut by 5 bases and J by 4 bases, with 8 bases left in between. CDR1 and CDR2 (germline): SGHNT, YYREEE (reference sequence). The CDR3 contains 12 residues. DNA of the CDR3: TGTGCCAGCAGAGGCGGGGCAGATACGCAGTATTTT. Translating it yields CASRGGADTQYF.

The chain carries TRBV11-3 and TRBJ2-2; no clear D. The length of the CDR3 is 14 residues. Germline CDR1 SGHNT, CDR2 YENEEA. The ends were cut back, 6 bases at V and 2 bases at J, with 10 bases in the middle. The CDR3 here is CASSPRRNTGELFF. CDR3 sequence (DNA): TGTGCCAGCAGTCCCCGCCGCAACACCGGGGAGCTGTTTTTT.

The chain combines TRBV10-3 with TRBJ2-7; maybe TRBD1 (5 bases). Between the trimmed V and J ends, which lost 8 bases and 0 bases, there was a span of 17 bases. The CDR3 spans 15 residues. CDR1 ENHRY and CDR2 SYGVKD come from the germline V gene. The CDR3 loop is CAICPTDLSSYEQYF. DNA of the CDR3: TGTGCCATCTGCCCGACAGACCTGAGCTCCTACGAGCAGTACTTC.

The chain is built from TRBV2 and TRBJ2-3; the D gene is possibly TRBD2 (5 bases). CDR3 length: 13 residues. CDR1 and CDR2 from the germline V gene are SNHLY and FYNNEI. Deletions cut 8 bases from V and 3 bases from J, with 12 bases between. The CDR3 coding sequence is TGTGCCAGCCTCTTGAGGGCGACAGATACGCAGTATTTT. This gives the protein CASLLRATDTQYF.

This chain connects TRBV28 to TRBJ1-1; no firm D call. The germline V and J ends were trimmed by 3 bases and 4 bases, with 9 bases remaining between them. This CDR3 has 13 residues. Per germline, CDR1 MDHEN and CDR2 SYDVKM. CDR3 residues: CASSLVRGTEAFF. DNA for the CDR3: TGTGCCAGCAGTTTGGTCCGGGGCACTGAAGCTTTCTTT.

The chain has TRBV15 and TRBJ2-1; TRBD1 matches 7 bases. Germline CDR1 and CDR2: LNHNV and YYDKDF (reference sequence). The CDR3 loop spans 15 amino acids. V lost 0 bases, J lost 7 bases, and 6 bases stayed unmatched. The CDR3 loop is CATSRDKTGVNEQFF. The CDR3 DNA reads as TGTGCCACCAGCAGAGATAAAACAGGGGTAAATGAGCAGTTCTTC.

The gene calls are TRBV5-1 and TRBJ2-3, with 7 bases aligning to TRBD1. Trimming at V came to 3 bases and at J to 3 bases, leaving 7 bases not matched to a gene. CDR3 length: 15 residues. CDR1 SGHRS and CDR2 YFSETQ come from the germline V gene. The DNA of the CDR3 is TGCGCCAGCAGCTCAGACAGGGCTGCTACAGATACGCAGTATTTT. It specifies CASSSDRAATDTQYF.

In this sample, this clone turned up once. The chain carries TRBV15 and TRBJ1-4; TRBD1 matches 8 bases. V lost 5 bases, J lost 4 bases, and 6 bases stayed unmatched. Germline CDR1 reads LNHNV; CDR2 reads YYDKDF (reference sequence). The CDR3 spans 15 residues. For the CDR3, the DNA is TGTGCCACCAGCGGGAAACAGGGGGATAATGAAAAACTGTTTTTT. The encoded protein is CATSGKQGDNEKLFF.

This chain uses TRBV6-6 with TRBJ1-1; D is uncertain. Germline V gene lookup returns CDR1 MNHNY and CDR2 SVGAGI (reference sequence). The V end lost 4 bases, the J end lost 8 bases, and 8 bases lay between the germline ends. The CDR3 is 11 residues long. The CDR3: CASSSVPEAFF. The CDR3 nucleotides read TGTGCCAGCAGTTCTGTACCCGAAGCTTTCTTT.

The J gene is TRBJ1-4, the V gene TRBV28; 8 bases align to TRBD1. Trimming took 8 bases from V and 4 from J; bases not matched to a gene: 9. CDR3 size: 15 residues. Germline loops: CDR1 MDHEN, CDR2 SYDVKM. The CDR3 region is CASVNGDRLNEKLFF. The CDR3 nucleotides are TGTGCCAGCGTAAATGGGGACAGGCTTAATGAAAAACTGTTTTTT.

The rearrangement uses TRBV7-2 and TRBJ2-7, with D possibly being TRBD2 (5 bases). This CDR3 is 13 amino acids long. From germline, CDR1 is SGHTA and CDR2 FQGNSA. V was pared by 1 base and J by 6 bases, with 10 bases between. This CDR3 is CASSLGGQPEQYF. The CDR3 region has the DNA TGTGCCAGCAGCTTAGGCGGGCAACCCGAGCAGTACTTC.

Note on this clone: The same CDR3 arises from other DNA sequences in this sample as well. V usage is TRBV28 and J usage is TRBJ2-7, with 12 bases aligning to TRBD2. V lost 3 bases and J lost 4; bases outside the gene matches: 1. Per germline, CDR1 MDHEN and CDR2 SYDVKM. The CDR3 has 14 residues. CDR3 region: CASSLTSGGYEQYF. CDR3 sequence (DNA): TGTGCCAGCAGTTTGACTAGCGGGGGTTACGAGCAGTACTTC.

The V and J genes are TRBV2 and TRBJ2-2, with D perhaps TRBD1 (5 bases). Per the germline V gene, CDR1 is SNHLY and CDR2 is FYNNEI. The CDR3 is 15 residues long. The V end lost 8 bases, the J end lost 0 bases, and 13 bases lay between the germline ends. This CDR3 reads CASSKGASNTGELFF. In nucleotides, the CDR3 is TGTGCCAGCTCGAAAGGGGCCTCGAACACCGGGGAGCTGTTTTTT.

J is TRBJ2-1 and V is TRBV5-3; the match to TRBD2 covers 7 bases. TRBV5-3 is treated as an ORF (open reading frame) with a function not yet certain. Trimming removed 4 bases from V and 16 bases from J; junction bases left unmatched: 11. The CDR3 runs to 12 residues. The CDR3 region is CARSLRLAPFFF. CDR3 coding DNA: TGTGCCAGAAGCCTTCGACTAGCTCCCTTCTTCTTC.

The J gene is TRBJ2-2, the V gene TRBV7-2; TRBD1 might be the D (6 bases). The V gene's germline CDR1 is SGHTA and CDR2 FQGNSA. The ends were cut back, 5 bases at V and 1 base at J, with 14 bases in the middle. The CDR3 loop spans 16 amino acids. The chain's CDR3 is CASSPRTAWNTGELFF. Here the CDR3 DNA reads TGTGCCAGCAGCCCGCGGACAGCTTGGAACACCGGGGAGCTGTTTTTT.

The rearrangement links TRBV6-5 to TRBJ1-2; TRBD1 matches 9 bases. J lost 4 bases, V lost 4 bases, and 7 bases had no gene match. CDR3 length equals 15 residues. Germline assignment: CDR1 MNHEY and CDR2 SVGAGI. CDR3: CASSSPGQGAYGYTF. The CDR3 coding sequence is TGTGCCAGCAGTTCCCCGGGACAGGGTGCCTATGGCTACACCTTC.

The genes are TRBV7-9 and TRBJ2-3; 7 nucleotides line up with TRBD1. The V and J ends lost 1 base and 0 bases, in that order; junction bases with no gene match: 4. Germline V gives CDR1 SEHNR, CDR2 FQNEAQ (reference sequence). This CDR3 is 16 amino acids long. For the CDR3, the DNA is TGTGCCAGCAGCTTAGACTGGGGACAGAGCACAGATACGCAGTATTTT. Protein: CASSLDWGQSTDTQYF.

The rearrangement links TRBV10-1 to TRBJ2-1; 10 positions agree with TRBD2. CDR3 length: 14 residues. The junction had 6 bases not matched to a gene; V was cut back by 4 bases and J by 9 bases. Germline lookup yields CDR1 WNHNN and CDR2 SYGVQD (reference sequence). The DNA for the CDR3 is TGCGCCAGCAGTGCAGCGGGAGGGCCCGGTGAGCAGTTCTTC. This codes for CASSAAGGPGEQFF.

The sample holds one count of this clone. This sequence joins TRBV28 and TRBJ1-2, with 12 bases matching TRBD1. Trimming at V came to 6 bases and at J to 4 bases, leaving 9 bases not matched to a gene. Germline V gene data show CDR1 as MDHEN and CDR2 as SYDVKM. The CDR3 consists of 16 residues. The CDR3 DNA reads TGTGCCAGCAGCCCTCCGGGGGGACAGGGGGCCTATGGCTACACCTTC. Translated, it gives CASSPPGGQGAYGYTF.

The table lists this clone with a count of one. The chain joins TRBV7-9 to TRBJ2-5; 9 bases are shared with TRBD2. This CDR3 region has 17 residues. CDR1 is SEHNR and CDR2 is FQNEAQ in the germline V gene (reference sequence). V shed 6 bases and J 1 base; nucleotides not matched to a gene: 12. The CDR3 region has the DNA TGTGCCAGCAGGCAACCCTTAGCGGGGGCCCTCCAAGAGACCCAGTACTTC. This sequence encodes CASRQPLAGALQETQYF.